Below, 5 T cell receptor beta chains from the same sample are listed, as sequenced in a study of glioma-infiltrating T cells. TCR alpha and beta CDR3 regions were amplified from RNA using iRepertoire nested multiplex PCR. Each CDR3 protein is one row after TCRdb ran MiXCR on the multiplex PCR reads. Of around 99,000 distinct CDR3 sequences listed, less than 30% were seen once; the top ten hold 30% to 35%. The material sequenced was glioma tissue, nonneoplastic brain tissue, or PBMCs (not recorded which). These TCRs come from a human donor with low-grade glioma or glioblastoma, undergoing nonglioma brain surgery, or in good health (not recorded which).

This clonotype was found many times. The J gene is TRBJ1-2, the V gene TRBV29-1; 9 bases line up with TRBD1. V dropped 6 bases and J dropped 0; count of bases not matched to a gene: 11. Germline CDR1 reads SQVTM; CDR2 reads ANQGSEA. The CDR3 runs 16 residues. The CDR3: CSVPLTGGLANYGYTF. CDR3 coding DNA: TGCAGCGTCCCCTTGACAGGGGGTTTAGCTAACTATGGCTACACCTTC.

As regards this clonotype: One junction end disagrees with the germline gene, perhaps due to a read error. The CDR3 nucleotides read TGCGCCAGCGGTGAAGACCCGAAGGAACTAGCCTATGAGCAGTTCTTC. It codes for CASGEDPKELAYEQFF. J is TRBJ2-1 and V is TRBV10-2; D possibly corresponds to TRBD2 (6 bases). CDR3 length: 16 amino acids. Germline V gene lookup returns CDR1 WSHSY and CDR2 SAAADI.

Only a few counts were recorded for this clonotype. The chain couples TRBV19 to TRBJ2-4; D is unclear. Germline CDR1 and CDR2: LNHDA and SQIVND (reference sequence). The CDR3 length is 13 residues. The V end was cut by 9 bases, the J end by 0 bases, with 9 bases between. In nucleotides, the CDR3 is TGTGCCAGCGGTTCCCTAGCCAAAAACATTCAGTACTTC. Translated: CASGSLAKNIQYF.

This clonotype was detected ten times or more. V is TRBV2 and J is TRBJ1-5; D possibly corresponds to TRBD1 (5 bases). The CDR3 is 16 residues long. The germline V and J ends were trimmed by 6 bases and 3 bases, with 18 bases remaining between them. Per the germline V gene, CDR1 is SNHLY and CDR2 is FYNNEI. The CDR3 nucleotides read TGTGCCAGCAGATTCCGAGACAGTAACCTCAATCAGCCCCAGCATTTT. Protein: CASRFRDSNLNQPQHF.

This clonotype was picked up many times. The chain carries TRBV5-1 and TRBJ1-1, with 7 bases matching TRBD1. J lost 3 bases, V lost 0 bases, and 2 bases had no gene match. The CDR3 has 14 amino acids. The germline V gene encodes CDR1 SGHRS and CDR2 YFSETQ. CDR3 sequence: CASSLAGGDTEAFF. The DNA for the CDR3 is TGCGCCAGCAGCTTGGCAGGGGGTGACACTGAAGCTTTCTTT.